This TCR beta chain stems from a study of cytomegalovirus exposure and HLA in healthy donors. Study-wide points: Cytomegalovirus association was assigned to more than 150 TCR beta chains. One variant, a missense change in DCLRE1C, was linked in a later analysis to TCR beta V- and J-gene trimming. TCR sequences were mostly rare, though some public TCRs occurred in many donors. CMV serostatus was the only recorded immune exposure for donors.

Losses at the gene ends were 3 bases for V and 3 bases for J; bases not matched to a gene: 4. Germline lookup yields CDR1 MDHEN and CDR2 SYDVKM. This CDR3 has 16 residues. Both 60 Vbeta primers and 13 Jbeta primers went into the PCR. The table came from immunoSEQ multiplex PCR; TCRdb's copy has only in-frame clones and leaves some out. The sample shows under 200,000 clones, about 80% of them seen only once. This clone has just one count. Its antigen is not identified. The chain joins TRBV28 to TRBJ2-7, with 14 nucleotides matching TRBD2. The receptor comes from a woman aged 50 to 60 in good health and CMV-seronegative. The sample comprised PBMCs. CDR3 sequence (DNA): TGTGCCAGCAGTTTGTCTGGGACTAGCGGGAGCTACGAGCAGTACTTC. Its translation is CASSLSGTSGSYEQYF.